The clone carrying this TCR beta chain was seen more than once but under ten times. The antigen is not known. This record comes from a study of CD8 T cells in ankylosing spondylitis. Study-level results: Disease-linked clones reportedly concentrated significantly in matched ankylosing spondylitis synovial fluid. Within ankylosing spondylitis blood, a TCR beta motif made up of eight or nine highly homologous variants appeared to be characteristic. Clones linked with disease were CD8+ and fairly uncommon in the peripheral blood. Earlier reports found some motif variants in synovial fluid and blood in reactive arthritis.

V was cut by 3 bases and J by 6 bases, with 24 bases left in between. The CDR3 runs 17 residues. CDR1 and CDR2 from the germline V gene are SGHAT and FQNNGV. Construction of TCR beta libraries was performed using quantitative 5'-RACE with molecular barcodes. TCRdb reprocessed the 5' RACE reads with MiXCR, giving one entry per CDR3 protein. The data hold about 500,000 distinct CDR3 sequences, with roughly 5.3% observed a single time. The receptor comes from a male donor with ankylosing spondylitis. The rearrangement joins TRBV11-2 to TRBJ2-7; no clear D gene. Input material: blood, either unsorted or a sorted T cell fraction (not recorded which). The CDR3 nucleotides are TGTGCCAGCAGCTTTTTTTTCCTCCGGAAAGGGCATCGCGAGCAGTACTTC. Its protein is CASSFFFLRKGHREQYF. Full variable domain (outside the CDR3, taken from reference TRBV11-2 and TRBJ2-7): EAGVAQSPRYKIIEKRQSVAFWCNPISGHATLYWYQQILGQGPKLLIQFQNNGVVDDSQLPKDRFSAERLKGVDSTLKIQPAKLEDSAVYLCASSFFFLRKGHREQYFGPGTRLTVT.